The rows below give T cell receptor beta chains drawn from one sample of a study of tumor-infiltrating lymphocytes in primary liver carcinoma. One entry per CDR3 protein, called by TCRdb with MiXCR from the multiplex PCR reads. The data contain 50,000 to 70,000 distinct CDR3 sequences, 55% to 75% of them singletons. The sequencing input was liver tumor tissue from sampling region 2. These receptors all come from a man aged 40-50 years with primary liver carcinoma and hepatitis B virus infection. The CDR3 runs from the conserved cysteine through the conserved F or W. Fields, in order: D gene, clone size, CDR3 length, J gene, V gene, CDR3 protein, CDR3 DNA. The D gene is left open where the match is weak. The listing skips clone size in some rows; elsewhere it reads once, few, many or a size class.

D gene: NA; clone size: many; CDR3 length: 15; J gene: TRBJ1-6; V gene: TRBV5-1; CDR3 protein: CASSNTGTYNSPLHF; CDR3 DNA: TGCGCCAGCAGCAATACCGGGACATATAATTCACCCCTCCACTTT
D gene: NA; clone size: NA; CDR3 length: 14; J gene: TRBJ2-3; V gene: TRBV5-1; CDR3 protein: CASSFNDRPDMQYF; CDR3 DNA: TGCGCCAGCAGCTTTAATGACCGTCCGGATATGCAGTATTTT
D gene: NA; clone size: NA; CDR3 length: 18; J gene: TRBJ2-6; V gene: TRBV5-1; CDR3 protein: CASSLVAGITSGANVLTF; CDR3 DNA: TGCGCCAGCAGCTTGGTGGCCGGTATAACCTCTGGGGCCAACGTCCTGACTTTC
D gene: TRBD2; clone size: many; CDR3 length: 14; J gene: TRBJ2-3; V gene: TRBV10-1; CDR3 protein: CASSEERDTDTQYF; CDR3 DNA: TGCGCCAGCAGTGAGGAGCGGGACACAGATACGCAGTATTTT
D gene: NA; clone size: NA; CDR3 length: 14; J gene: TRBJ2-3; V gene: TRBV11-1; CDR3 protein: CASGNWGEEDPQYF; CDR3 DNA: TGTGCCAGCGGCAATTGGGGGGAGGAAGATCCGCAGTATTTT
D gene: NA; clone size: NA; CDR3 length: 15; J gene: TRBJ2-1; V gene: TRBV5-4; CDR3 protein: CASSLVQGASDEQFF; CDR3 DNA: TGTGCCAGCAGCTTGGTTCAGGGCGCTTCGGATGAGCAGTTCTTC
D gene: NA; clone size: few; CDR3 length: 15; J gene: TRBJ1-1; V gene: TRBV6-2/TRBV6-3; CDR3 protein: CASSPIGTPMTEASF; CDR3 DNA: TGTGCCAGCAGTCCAATAGGGACGCCCATGACCGAAGCTTCCTTT
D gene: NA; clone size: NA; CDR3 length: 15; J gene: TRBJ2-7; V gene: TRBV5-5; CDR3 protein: CASINRDVADLEQYF; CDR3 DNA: TGTGCCAGCATCAATCGAGATGTAGCGGACCTTGAGCAGTACTTC
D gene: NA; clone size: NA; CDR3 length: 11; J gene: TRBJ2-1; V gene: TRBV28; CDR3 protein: CAGSPLNEQFF; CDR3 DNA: TGTGCCGGCAGCCCCTTGAATGAGCAGTTCTTC
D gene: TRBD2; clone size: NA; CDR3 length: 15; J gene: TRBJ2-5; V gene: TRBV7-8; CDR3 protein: CVSSPRLAAQETQYF; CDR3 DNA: TGTGTCAGCAGCCCCCGACTAGCAGCACAAGAGACCCAGTACTTC
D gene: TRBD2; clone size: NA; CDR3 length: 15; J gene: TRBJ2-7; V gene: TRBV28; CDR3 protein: CASGLPPAGEGEQYF; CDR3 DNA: TGTGCCAGCGGACTCCCTCCGGCGGGAGAAGGGGAGCAGTACTTC
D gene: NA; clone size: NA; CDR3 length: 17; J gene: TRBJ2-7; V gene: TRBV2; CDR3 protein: CASRGTGAGAATYEQYF; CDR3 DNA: TGTGCCAGTAGGGGGACTGGCGCGGGAGCTGCTACCTACGAGCAATACTTC